What follows is one T cell receptor (beta chain) and its context. The antigen remains undetermined. The sample is drawn from a study of shared clonotypes between healthy human individuals. Study-wide points: Naive CD4 clonotypes were shared across a handful of donors at roughly 5%. Rarefaction showed that sequencing of sorted subsets was incomplete (despite large depth).

Only CD45RO-negative cells positively selected for CCR7 counted as naive CD8 cells, so terminally differentiated effector memory CD45RA+ cells were excluded. The study ran the assay at deep level. Per the authors' pipeline: Junction-only sequences without quality scores were provided by ImmunoSEQ, so filtering was different. Sequencing used immunoSEQ multiplex PCR; TCRdb keeps in-frame clones, though not all of them. V, J and clone size reflect that table, while D and trimming were determined from the DNA. The sample holds approximately 1.9 million clones, approximately 92% seen once. The sequence was obtained from a man younger than 35 in good health. Some clones in this sample may be carry-over from other donors' samples. The sequenced sample was naive CD8+ T cells from PBMCs.

CDR3 coding DNA: TGTGCCAGCAGTACACTCCCGGGAGGGAAAGCTAGCGGTCTACCTTACGAGCAGTACTTC. It codes for CASSTLPGGKASGLPYEQYF. The chain employs TRBV27 and TRBJ2-7, with TRBD2 matching over 8 bases. The ends lost 5 bases at V and 4 bases at J; junction bases unmatched: 25. This CDR3 has 20 amino acids. CDR1 MNHEY and CDR2 SMNVEV come from the germline V gene (reference sequence).